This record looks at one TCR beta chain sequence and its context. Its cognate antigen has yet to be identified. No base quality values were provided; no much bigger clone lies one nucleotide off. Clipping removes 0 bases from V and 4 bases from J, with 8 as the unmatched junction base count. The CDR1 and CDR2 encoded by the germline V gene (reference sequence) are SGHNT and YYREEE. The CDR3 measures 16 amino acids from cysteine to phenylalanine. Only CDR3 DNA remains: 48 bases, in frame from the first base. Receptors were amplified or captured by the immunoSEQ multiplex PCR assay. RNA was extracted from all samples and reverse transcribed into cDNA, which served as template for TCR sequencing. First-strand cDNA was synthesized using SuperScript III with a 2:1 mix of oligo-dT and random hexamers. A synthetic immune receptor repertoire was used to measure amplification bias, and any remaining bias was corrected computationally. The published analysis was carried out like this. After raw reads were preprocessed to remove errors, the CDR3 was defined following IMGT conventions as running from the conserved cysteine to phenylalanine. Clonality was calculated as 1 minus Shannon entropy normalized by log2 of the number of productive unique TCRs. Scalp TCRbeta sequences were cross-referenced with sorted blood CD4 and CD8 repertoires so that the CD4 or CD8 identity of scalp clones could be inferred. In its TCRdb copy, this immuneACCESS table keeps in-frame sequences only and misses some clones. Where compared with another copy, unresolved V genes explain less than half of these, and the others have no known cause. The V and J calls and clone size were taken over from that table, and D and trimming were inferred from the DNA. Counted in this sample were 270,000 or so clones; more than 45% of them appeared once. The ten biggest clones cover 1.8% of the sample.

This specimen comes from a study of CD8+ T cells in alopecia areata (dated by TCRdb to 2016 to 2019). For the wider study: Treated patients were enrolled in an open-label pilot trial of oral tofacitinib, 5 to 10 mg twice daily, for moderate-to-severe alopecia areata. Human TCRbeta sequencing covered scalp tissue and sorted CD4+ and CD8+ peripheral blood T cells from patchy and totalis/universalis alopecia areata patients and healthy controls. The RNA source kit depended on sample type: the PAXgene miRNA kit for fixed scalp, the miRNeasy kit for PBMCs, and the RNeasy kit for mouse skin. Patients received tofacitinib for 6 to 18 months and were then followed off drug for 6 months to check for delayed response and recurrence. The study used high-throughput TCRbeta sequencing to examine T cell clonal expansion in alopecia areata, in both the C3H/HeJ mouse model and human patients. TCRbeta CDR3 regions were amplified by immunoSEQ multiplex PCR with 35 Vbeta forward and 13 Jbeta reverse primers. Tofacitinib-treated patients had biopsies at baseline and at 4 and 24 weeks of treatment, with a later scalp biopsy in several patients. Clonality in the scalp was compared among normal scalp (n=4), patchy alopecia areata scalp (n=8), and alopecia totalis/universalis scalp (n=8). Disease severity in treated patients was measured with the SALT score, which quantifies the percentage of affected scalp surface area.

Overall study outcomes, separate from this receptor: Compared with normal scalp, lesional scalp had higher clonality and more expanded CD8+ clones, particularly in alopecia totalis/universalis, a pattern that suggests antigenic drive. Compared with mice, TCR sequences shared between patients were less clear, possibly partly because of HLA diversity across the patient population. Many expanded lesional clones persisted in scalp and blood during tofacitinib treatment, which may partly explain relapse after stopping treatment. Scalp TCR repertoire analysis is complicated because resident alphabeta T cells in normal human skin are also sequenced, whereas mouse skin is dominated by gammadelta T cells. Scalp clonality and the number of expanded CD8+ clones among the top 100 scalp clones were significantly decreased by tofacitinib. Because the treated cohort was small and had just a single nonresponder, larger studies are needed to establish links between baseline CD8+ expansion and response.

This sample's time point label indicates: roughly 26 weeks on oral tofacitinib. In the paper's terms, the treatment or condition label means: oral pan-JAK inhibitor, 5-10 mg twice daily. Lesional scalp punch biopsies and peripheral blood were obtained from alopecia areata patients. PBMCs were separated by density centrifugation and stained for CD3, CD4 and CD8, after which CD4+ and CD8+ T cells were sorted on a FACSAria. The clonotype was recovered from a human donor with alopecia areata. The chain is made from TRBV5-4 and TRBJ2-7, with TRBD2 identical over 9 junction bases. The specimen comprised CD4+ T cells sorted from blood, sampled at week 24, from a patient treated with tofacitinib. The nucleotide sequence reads TGTGCCAGCAGCTTGGTTCAGGCGGGGGGGGAGTACGAGCAGTACTTC. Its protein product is CASSLVQAGGEYEQYF.